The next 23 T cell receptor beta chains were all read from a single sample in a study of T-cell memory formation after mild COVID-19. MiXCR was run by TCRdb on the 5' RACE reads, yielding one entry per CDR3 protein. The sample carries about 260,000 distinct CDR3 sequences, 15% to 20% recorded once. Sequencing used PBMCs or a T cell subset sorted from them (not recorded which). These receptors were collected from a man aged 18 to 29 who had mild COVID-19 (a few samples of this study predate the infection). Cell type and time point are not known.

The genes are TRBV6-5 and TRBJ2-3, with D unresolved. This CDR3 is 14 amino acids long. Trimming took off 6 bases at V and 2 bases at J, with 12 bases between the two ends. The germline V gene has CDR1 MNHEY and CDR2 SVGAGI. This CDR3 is CASRDGISTDTQYF. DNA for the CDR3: TGTGCCAGCAGGGACGGAATTTCCACAGATACGCAGTATTTT.

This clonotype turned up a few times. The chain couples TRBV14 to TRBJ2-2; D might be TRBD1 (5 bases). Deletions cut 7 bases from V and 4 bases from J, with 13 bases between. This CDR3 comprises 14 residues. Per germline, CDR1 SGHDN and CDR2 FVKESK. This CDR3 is CASNTITGTGELFF. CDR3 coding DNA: TGTGCCAGCAACACCATTACAGGCACCGGGGAGCTGTTTTTT.

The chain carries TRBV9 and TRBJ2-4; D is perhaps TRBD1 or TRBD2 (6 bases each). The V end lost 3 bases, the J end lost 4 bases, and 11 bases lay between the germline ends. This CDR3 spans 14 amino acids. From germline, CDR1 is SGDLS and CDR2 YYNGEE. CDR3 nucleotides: TGTGCCAGCAGCGCGGGGGCCGTAAAAAACATTCAGTACTTC. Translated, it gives CASSAGAVKNIQYF.

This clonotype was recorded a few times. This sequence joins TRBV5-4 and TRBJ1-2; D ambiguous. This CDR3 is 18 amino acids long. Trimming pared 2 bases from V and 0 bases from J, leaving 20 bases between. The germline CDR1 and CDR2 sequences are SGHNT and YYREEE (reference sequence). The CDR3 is CASSFIRLDGAANYGYTF. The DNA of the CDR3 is TGTGCCAGCAGCTTTATTAGACTGGACGGCGCAGCTAACTATGGCTACACCTTC. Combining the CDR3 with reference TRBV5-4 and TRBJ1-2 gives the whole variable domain ETGVTQSPTHLIKTRGQQVTLRCSSQSGHNTVSWYQQALGQGPQFIFQYYREEENGRGNFPPRFSGLQFPNYSSELNVNALELDDSALYLCASSFIRLDGAANYGYTFGSGTRLTVV.

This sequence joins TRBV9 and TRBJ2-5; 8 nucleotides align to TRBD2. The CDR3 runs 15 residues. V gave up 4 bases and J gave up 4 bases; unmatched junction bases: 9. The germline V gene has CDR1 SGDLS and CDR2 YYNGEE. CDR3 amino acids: CASSPPGGPRETQYF. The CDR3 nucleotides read TGTGCCAGCAGCCCCCCGGGGGGGCCTCGAGAGACCCAGTACTTC.

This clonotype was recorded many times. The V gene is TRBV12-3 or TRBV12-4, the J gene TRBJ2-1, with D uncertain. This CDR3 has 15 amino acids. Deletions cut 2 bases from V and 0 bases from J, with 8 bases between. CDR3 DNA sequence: TGTGCCAGCAGTTTAAGTGAGAGCTCCTACAATGAGCAGTTCTTC. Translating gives CASSLSESSYNEQFF.

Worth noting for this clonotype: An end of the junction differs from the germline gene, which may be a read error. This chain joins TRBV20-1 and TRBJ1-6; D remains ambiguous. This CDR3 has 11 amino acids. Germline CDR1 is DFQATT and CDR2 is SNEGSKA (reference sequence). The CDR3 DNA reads TGCAGTGCCCCGGACCGAGATCACCATTTTTTT. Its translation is CSAPDRDHHFF.

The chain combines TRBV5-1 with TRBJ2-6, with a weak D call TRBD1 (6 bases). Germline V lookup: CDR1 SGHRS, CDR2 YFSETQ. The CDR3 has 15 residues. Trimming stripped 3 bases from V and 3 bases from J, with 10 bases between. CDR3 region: CASSSSGVGANVLTF. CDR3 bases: TGCGCCAGCAGCTCTTCAGGGGTTGGGGCCAACGTCCTGACTTTC.

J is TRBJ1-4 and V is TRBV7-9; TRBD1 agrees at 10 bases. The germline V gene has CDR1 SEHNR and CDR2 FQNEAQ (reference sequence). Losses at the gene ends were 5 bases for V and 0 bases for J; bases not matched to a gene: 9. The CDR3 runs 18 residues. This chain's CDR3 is CASSGETGGASTNEKLFF. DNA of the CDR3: TGTGCCAGCAGCGGGGAGACAGGGGGCGCGTCAACTAATGAAAAACTGTTTTTT.

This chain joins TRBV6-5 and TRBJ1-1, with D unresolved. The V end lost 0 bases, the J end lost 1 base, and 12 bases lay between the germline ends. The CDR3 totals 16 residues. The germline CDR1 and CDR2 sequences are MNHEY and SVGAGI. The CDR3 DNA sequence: TGTGCCAGCAGTTACTCGATAAGGGCGGGGAACACTGAAGCTTTCTTT. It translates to CASSYSIRAGNTEAFF.

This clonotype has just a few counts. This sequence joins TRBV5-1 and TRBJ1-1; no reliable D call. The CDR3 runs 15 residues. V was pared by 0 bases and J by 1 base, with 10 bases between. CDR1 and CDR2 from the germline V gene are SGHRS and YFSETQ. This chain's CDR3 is CASSLAPGPNTEAFF. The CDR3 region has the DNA TGCGCCAGCAGCTTGGCTCCCGGCCCGAACACTGAAGCTTTCTTT.

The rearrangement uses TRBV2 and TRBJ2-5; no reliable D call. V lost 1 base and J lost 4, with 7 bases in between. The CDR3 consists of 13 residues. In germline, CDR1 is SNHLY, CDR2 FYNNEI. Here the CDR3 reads CASSEGAIETQYF. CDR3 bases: TGTGCCAGCAGTGAAGGAGCGATAGAGACCCAGTACTTC.

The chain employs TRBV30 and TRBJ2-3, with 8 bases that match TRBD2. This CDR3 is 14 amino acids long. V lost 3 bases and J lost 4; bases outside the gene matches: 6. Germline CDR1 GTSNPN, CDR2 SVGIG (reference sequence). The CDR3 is CAWSRGGIADTQYF. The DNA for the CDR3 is TGTGCCTGGAGCCGCGGGGGGATCGCAGATACGCAGTATTTT.

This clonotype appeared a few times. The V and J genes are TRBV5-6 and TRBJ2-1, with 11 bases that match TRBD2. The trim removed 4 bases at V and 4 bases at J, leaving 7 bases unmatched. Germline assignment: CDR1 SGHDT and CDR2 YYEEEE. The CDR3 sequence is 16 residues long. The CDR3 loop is CASSRISGGGYNEQFF. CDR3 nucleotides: TGTGCCAGCAGCCGGATTAGCGGGGGGGGATACAATGAGCAGTTCTTC. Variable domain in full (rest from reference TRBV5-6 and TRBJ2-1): DAGVTQSPTHLIKTRGQQVTLRCSPKSGHDTVSWYQQALGQGPQFIFQYYEEEERQRGNFPDRFSGHQFPNYSSELNVNALLLGDSALYLCASSRISGGGYNEQFFGPGTRLTVL.

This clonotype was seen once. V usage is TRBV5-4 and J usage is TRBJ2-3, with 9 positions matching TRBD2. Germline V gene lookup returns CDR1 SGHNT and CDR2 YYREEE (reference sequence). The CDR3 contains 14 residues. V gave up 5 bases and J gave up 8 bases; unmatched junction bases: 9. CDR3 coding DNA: TGTGCCAGCAGTTTTTCTAGCGGGGATGCTACGCAGTATTTT. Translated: CASSFSSGDATQYF.

The chain's CDR3 is CASSLGLGKHEQYF. The CDR3 DNA follows: TGTGCCAGCAGTTTAGGTTTAGGGAAACACGAGCAGTACTTC. The V gene is TRBV12-3 or TRBV12-4, the J gene TRBJ2-7; D not resolved. V shed 1 base and J shed 5 bases, with 12 bases lying between them. This CDR3 comprises 14 residues.

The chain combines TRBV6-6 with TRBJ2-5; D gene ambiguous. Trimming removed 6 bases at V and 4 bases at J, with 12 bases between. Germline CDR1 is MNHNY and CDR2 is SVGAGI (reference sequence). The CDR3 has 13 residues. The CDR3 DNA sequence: TGTGCCAGCAGCTACGGAAATGGAGAGACCCAGTACTTC. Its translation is CASSYGNGETQYF.

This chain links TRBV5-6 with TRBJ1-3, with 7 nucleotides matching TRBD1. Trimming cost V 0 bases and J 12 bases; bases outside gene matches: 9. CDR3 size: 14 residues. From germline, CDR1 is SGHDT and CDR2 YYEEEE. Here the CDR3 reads CASSLAPTGFVIYF. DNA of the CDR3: TGTGCCAGCAGCTTGGCCCCGACAGGGTTCGTCATATATTTT.

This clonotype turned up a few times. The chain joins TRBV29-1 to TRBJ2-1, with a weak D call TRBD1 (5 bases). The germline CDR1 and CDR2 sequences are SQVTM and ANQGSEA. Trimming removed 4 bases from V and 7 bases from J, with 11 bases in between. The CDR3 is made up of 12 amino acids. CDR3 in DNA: TGCAGCGTTGCCGCCAGGGATAATGAGCAGTTCTTC. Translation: CSVAARDNEQFF.

The CDR3, as DNA: TGTGCCAGCAGTTACGGGCGGGGGGGCGGTGAGCAGTTCTTC. The encoded protein is CASSYGRGGGEQFF. V and J are TRBV6-5 and TRBJ2-1; 9 bases map to TRBD2. The V segment lost 2 bases and the J segment 9 bases; nucleotides outside the gene matches: 5. From germline, CDR1 is MNHEY and CDR2 SVGAGI. The CDR3 sequence is 14 residues long.

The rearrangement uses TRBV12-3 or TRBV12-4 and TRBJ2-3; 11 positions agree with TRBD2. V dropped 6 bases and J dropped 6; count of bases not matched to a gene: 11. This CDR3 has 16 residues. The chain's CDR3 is CASSPRLAGSGDTQYF. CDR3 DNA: TGTGCCAGCAGCCCCCGACTAGCGGGGAGTGGGGATACGCAGTATTTT.

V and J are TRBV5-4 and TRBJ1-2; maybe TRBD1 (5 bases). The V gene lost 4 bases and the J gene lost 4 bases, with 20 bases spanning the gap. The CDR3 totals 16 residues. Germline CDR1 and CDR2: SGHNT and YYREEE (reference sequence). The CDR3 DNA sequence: TGTGCCAGCAGCGAAGACAGTTCCGTCCTGGGCTATGGCTACACCTTC. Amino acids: CASSEDSSVLGYGYTF.

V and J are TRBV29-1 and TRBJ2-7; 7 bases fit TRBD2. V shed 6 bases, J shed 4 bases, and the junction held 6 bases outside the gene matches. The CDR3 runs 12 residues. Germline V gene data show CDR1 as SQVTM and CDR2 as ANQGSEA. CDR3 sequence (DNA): TGCAGCGTCGCCGGACTAGGGTACGAGCAGTACTTC. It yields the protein CSVAGLGYEQYF.